Below, 16 T cell receptor beta chains from the same sample are listed, as sequenced in a study of T cells in Graves' hyperthyroidism and ophthalmopathy. Amplification of TCR beta CDR3 regions was performed using RNA transcripts as template. HTBI primers were used for first-round RT-PCR of the TCR CDR3. TCRdb re-derived calls from the multiplex PCR reads in MiXCR, one entry per CDR3 protein. The sample carries 480,000 or so distinct CDR3 sequences, roughly 45% recorded once. Sequencing was done on a sample of peripheral blood or thyroid tissue (not recorded which). These receptors came from an adult woman with Graves' disease, either hyperthyroidism or ophthalmopathy (not recorded which).

V usage is TRBV2 and J usage is TRBJ1-1; 7 nucleotides agree with TRBD1. Trimming at V came to 6 bases and at J to 5 bases, leaving 18 bases not matched to a gene. The CDR3 loop spans 17 amino acids. In germline, CDR1 is SNHLY, CDR2 FYNNEI. The CDR3 region is CASSRLTGGDSPTEAFF. The CDR3 DNA reads as TGTGCCAGCAGCCGATTGACTGGCGGGGACAGTCCTACTGAAGCTTTCTTT.

This clonotype occurred many times. The rearrangement links TRBV6-5 to TRBJ1-2, with a weak D call TRBD1 (5 bases). Germline V gene data show CDR1 as MNHEY and CDR2 as SVGAGI. V was pared by 7 bases and J by 4 bases, with 16 bases between. The CDR3 is 14 residues long. The CDR3 protein is CASTDRGSGYGYTF. CDR3 bases: TGTGCCAGCACCGACCGGGGGAGCGGCTATGGCTACACCTTC.

This clonotype occurred many times. This rearrangement joins TRBV6-1 to TRBJ2-7; no clear D gene. The CDR3 length is 11 residues. V was cut by 3 bases and J by 4 bases, with 4 bases left in between. CDR1 and CDR2 from the germline V gene are MNHNS and SASEGT. The CDR3 bases are TGTGCCAGCAGTGATAGATACGAGCAGTACTTC. It is translated as CASSDRYEQYF.

The chain uses TRBV20-1 and TRBJ1-4; TRBD1 matches 7 bases. The germline CDR1 and CDR2 sequences are DFQATT and SNEGSKA (reference sequence). V lost 0 bases and J lost 5; bases outside the gene matches: 9. The CDR3 runs 16 residues. CDR3 protein: CSARDVTGTVNEKLFF. In DNA form, the CDR3 reads TGCAGTGCTAGAGATGTCACCGGGACAGTGAATGAAAAACTGTTTTTT.

This clonotype was recorded at least ten times. CDR3 nucleotides: TGTGCCAGCAGTTCAACGGGAAACAATCAGCCCCAGCATTTT. Translated: CASSSTGNNQPQHF. The V gene is TRBV12-3 or TRBV12-4, the J gene TRBJ1-5; D gene uncertain. The ends were cut back, 4 bases at V and 3 bases at J, with 10 bases in the middle. The CDR3 contains 14 residues.

Notes on this clonotype: At one of its ends the junction is not consistent with the germline gene, which may arise from a read error. The chain joins TRBV7-7 to TRBJ2-1; D might be TRBD2 (5 bases). This CDR3 has 15 amino acids. Germline V lookup: CDR1 SSHAT, CDR2 FNYEAQ (reference sequence). CDR3 amino acids: CASSPGLAGDNEQFF. The CDR3 nucleotides are TGTGCTAGCAGCCCAGGACTCGCCGGGGACAATGAGCAGTTCTTC.

This clonotype was observed at least ten times. The chain is built from TRBV7-2 and TRBJ1-5; the match to TRBD1 covers 9 bases. CDR3 length: 13 residues. Per germline, CDR1 SGHTA and CDR2 FQGNSA. J was trimmed by 3 bases and V by 8 bases; bases with no gene match: 2. CDR3 sequence: CASGQGLNQPQHF. Here the CDR3 DNA reads TGTGCCAGCGGACAGGGGCTCAATCAGCCCCAGCATTTT.

V is TRBV7-9 and J is TRBJ1-2; D possibly corresponds to TRBD1 (5 bases). Trimming shortened V by 6 bases and J by 4 bases, and 9 bases separated the two germline ends. This CDR3 spans 12 amino acids. Per germline, CDR1 SEHNR and CDR2 FQNEAQ (reference sequence). CDR3 DNA sequence: TGTGCCAGCAGGGTAGGGGCCTATGGCTACACCTTC. Protein product: CASRVGAYGYTF.

There are a few counts of this clonotype. The gene calls are TRBV3-1 and TRBJ2-5, with D tentatively TRBD1 (6 bases). Trimming cost V 4 bases and J 0 bases, with 9 bases left between them. From germline, CDR1 is LGHDT and CDR2 YNNKEL (reference sequence). The CDR3 runs 14 residues. The CDR3 nucleotides are TGTGCCAGCAGCCGGAGACAGGACCAAGAGACCCAGTACTTC. Translated: CASSRRQDQETQYF.

This clonotype was detected many times. This chain links TRBV25-1 with TRBJ2-3; 7 bases map to TRBD2. Germline trimming cut 7 bases from V and 8 bases from J; bases unmatched to any gene: 9. Germline V gene data show CDR1 as MGHDK and CDR2 as SYGVNS. The CDR3 has 13 amino acids. The CDR3 DNA reads TGTGCCAGCACTCTACGGACGGGAGGTACGCAGTATTTT. Translating gives CASTLRTGGTQYF.

This clonotype occurred once. The chain has TRBV2 and TRBJ1-5; D might be TRBD1 (6 bases). Germline CDR1 reads SNHLY; CDR2 reads FYNNEI. CDR3 size: 14 residues. V dropped 6 bases and J dropped 3 bases, with 12 bases sitting between them. CDR3 nucleotides: TGTGCCAGCAGGGGTGGACAGCTCAATCAGCCCCAGCATTTT. Residues: CASRGGQLNQPQHF.

The chain carries TRBV9 and TRBJ2-3; TRBD2 matches 10 bases. J gave up 1 base and V 0 bases, and 2 bases lay outside the gene matches. This CDR3 region has 16 residues. Germline CDR1 and CDR2: SGDLS and YYNGEE. The chain's CDR3 is CASSVALAGGTDTQYF. The DNA for the CDR3 is TGTGCCAGCAGCGTAGCTCTAGCGGGGGGCACAGATACGCAGTATTTT.

This clonotype was found a few times. V is TRBV5-5 and J is TRBJ1-2; TRBD1 matches 9 bases. The CDR3 is 13 residues long. Germline CDR1 reads SGHKS; CDR2 reads YYEKEE (reference sequence). J was trimmed by 6 bases and V by 3 bases; bases with no gene match: 3. CDR3 nucleotides: TGTGCCAGCAGCTGGACAGGGGCGGATGGCTACACCTTC. It codes for CASSWTGADGYTF. Full variable domain (outside the CDR3, taken from reference TRBV5-5 and TRBJ1-2): DAGVTQSPTHLIKTRGQQVTLRCSPISGHKSVSWYQQVLGQGPQFIFQYYEKEERGRGNFPDRFSARQFPNYSSELNVNALLLGDSALYLCASSWTGADGYTFGSGTRLTVV.

This clonotype was picked up many times. This chain joins TRBV19 and TRBJ1-1; D is unclear. The CDR3 loop spans 17 amino acids. The germline V and J ends were trimmed by 5 bases and 1 base, with 20 bases remaining between them. Per germline, CDR1 LNHDA and CDR2 SQIVND (reference sequence). The CDR3 spells CASSSLRPKPENTEAFF. The CDR3 nucleotides are TGTGCCAGTAGTTCCCTCCGCCCTAAACCCGAGAACACTGAAGCTTTCTTT.

This clonotype was seen only once. The rearrangement links TRBV19 to TRBJ1-1; D is unresolved. The CDR3 is 13 amino acids. Per the germline V gene, CDR1 is LNHDA and CDR2 is SQIVND (reference sequence). Trimming cost V 7 bases and J 1 base, with 10 bases left between them. The CDR3 loop reads CASIPRPNTEAFF. In DNA, the CDR3 is TGTGCCAGTATCCCGCGTCCGAACACTGAAGCTTTCTTT.

Comments on this clonotype: A single base separates this from a much larger clone, so it may be a read error. This rearrangement joins TRBV29-1 to TRBJ2-5; D could derive from TRBD1 or TRBD2 (5 bases each). The V gene's germline CDR1 is SQVTM and CDR2 ANQGSEA. CDR3 length equals 12 residues. Trimming took 1 base from V and 5 from J, leaving 8 bases between them. Here the CDR3 reads CSVEGGWETQYF. The CDR3 coding sequence is TGCAGCGTTGAAGGGGGGTGGGAGACCCAGTACTTC.